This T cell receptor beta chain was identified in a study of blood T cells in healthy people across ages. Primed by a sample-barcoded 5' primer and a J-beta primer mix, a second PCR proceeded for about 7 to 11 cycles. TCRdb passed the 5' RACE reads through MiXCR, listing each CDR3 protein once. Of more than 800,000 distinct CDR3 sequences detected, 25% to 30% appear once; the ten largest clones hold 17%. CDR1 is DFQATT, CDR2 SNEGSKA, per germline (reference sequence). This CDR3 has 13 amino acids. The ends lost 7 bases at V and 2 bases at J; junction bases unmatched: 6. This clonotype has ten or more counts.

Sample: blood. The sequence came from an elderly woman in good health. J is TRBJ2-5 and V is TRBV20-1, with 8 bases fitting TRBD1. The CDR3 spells CSETGEIQETQYF. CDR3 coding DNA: TGCAGTGAGACAGGGGAAATTCAAGAGACCCAGTACTTC.